This T cell receptor beta chain was retrieved from a study of T cell responses to AZD1222 COVID-19 vaccine. Study-level points and caveats: Donors skewed white British and female; clonal diversity was possibly underestimated. With two AZD1222 doses given, Spike-specific TCR breadth and depth both rose.

The CDR3 contains 15 residues. The trim removed 2 bases at V and 3 bases at J, leaving 6 bases unmatched. Germline V CDR1 and CDR2: GTSNPN, SVGIG (reference sequence). Profiling relied on immunoSEQ multiplex PCR, and the TCRdb table lists in-frame clones only, not all of them. The table includes 25,000 to 35,000 clones, 89% detected once. For this clone: The antigen is undetermined.

The sample was peripheral blood, taken on day 0 of AZD1222 vaccination. This receptor was taken from an adult in good health. V is TRBV30 and J is TRBJ2-7; 11 positions agree with TRBD2. The DNA of the CDR3 is TGTGCCTGGAGTCTTCCGGGACTAGCGGTCTACGAGCAGTACTTC. Translation gives CAWSLPGLAVYEQYF.